The entry that follows covers one T cell receptor (beta chain) sequence. These data come from a study of graft-versus-host responses after intestinal transplantation. Graft material was processed, releasing intraepithelial and lamina propria lymphocytes. The CDR3 extends over 15 amino acids. Trimming cost V 2 bases and J 4 bases; bases outside gene matches: 5. Per the germline V gene, CDR1 is SNHLY and CDR2 is FYNNEI. Repertoires were generated with immunoSEQ multiplex PCR, while TCRdb's copy carries only in-frame clones and drops some. The table has 50,000 to 75,000 clones, about nine tenths seen once.

This specimen consisted of ileum tissue, obtained around 350 days after transplant. The clonotype originates from a human patient who received an intestinal transplant, so some T cells may come from the graft donor. V gene TRBV2 combines with J gene TRBJ2-5; 9 bases line up with TRBD2. Here the CDR3 DNA reads TGTGCCAGCAGTGAATATAGAGCGGGAGGAGAGACCCAGTACTTC. Protein product: CASSEYRAGGETQYF.